The clone carrying this TCR beta chain has a handful of counts. Its antigen is unidentified. The CDR3 covers 14 residues. The V and J ends lost 6 bases and 1 base respectively, with 12 bases between them. These data are taken from a study of T cells in Graves' hyperthyroidism and ophthalmopathy. A lack of ophthalmopathy progression within 18 months defined stable Graves' hyperthyroidism. Study-level points and caveats: Ophthalmopathy was model-predicted a median around 6.1 months pre-onset.

The TCR beta CDR3 regions underwent amplification using RNA transcripts as the source. First-round RT-PCR targeting the TCR CDR3 was performed with the HTBI primer set. From the multiplex PCR reads, TCRdb called clonotypes with MiXCR, one entry per CDR3 protein. The profile covers 450,000 to 600,000 distinct CDR3 sequences, with about 14% appearing a single time and approximately 14% taken by the ten largest. Sequencing input: blood. This sequence was found in a woman aged 40 to 50 with Graves' hyperthyroidism. This sequence joins TRBV12-3 or TRBV12-4 and TRBJ1-1; a possible D gene is TRBD1 (5 bases). The CDR3 DNA sequence: TGTGCCAGCAGGATCGGGACCGCGAACACTGAAGCTTTCTTT. Amino acids: CASRIGTANTEAFF.